This T cell receptor (beta chain) comes out of a study of cytomegalovirus exposure and HLA in healthy donors. Study-level background: A subsequent analysis stated that the roughly 120 validation repertoires were run on the same platform as the roughly 670 first-cohort repertoires.

Profiling relied on immunoSEQ multiplex PCR, and the TCRdb table lists in-frame clones only, not all of them. This sample yields 160,000 or so clones, of which approximately 89% are seen a single time; roughly 2.5% belongs to the top ten. This CDR3 is built from 16 residues. The germline V gene encodes CDR1 LNHDA and CDR2 SQIVND (reference sequence). Germline trimming cut 3 bases from V and 2 bases from J; bases unmatched to any gene: 9. Study-level results: The study listed approximately 170 cytomegalovirus-associated TCR beta chains. One later analysis, an examination of the 120 or so validation repertoires, found that first-cohort TCR clusters tended to co-occur in them.

This clone was recorded once. The antigen is not known. This receptor was obtained from a man aged 18 to 35 in good health and CMV-seropositive. The chain carries TRBV19 and TRBJ2-5, with 7 bases matching TRBD1. Material for sequencing was PBMCs. For the CDR3, the DNA is TGTGCCAGTAGTATTGGGGTAGGGACAGAACAAGAGACCCAGTACTTC. Encoded protein: CASSIGVGTEQETQYF.